This T cell receptor beta chain originates from a study of beta chain features in type 1 diabetes. Study outcomes and limitations: For Type 1 diabetes patients, all four CD4+ subsets carried TCRB CDR3s that were moderately but significantly shorter.

This clone was seen a few times. Its target is unknown. What was sequenced were expressed TCRB transcripts, since all of the isolated RNA had been reverse transcribed. TCRdb's table, derived via immunoSEQ multiplex PCR, lists solely in-frame clones and lacks some. The repertoire holds 45,000 to 60,000 clones, approximately 43% seen once, with around 0.13% in the top ten. This CDR3 contains 13 residues. Germline CDR1 is LNHDA and CDR2 is SQIVND (reference sequence). V was pared by 6 bases and J by 0 bases, with 9 bases between. The specimen sequenced was stem cell memory CD4+ T cells from blood. The chain employs TRBV19 and TRBJ2-7, with D possibly being TRBD2 (6 bases). The receptor was isolated from a man aged 25-45 years with type 1 diabetes. The CDR3 here is CASSRDSSYEQYF. CDR3 nucleotides: TGTGCCAGTAGCCGGGACTCCTCCTACGAGCAGTACTTC.